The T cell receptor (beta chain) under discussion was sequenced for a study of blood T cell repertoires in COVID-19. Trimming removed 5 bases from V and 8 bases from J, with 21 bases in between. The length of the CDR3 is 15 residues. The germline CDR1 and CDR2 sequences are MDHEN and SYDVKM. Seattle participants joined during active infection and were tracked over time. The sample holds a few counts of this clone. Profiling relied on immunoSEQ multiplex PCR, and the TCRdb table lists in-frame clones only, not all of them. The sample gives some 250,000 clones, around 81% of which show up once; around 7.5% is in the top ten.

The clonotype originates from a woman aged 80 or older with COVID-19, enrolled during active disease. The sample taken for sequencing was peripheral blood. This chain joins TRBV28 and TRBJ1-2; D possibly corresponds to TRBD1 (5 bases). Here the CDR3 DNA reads TGTGCCAGCAGTCCCTATGGCAGGGCGCGATCCGGCTACACCTTC. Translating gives CASSPYGRARSGYTF.